This entry concerns a single T cell receptor (beta chain). Its antigen is as yet unknown. Amplification used 60 Vbeta primers and 13 Jbeta primers. Libraries were prepared by immunoSEQ multiplex PCR; TCRdb keeps only in-frame clonotypes and omits some of them. The sample records more than 150,000 clones, roughly 87% being singletons. The entry originates in a study of cytomegalovirus exposure and HLA in healthy donors. The study, taken as a whole, reports: Excluded were some V segments that proved indistinguishable, including TRBV6-2 and TRBV6-3. Accurate predictions that matched the HLA-A and HLA-B alleles of most subjects were reportedly made from TCR beta sequences.

V was pared by 4 bases and J by 4 bases, with 17 bases between. Looked up from germline, CDR1 is SGDLS and CDR2 is YYNGEE. The CDR3 runs 15 residues. Sequencing input: PBMCs. This sequence joins TRBV9 and TRBJ2-5, with a tentative D call TRBD2 (5 bases). The receptor was derived from a girl less than two years old in good health and CMV-seronegative. In DNA form, the CDR3 reads TGTGCCAGCAGCCCCCTTGAGGGTGTGGGAGAGACCCAGTACTTC. This encodes CASSPLEGVGETQYF.